The 12 T cell receptor beta chains below come from one sample, sequenced in a study of blood T cell repertoires in COVID-19 (dated by TCRdb to the early 2020s). Library prep was done by the immunoSEQ multiplex PCR assay. TCRdb carries this immuneACCESS record with in-frame sequences only. Its versions omit some clonotypes, under half of them owing to an unresolved V gene in the studies checked, with the rest unexplained. For this sample there are approximately 220,000 clones; roughly 86% appear just once. The ten biggest clones cover less than 4.5% of the sample. The sample comprised PBMCs or T cells enriched from blood (not recorded which). These TCRs come from a woman in her twenties or thirties with acute COVID-19.

The chain joins TRBV18 to TRBJ1-2; TRBD1 aligns across 12 bases. Unmatched junction bases numbered 5, after V lost 5 bases and J lost 7 bases. The V gene's germline CDR1 is KGHSH and CDR2 LQKENI. The CDR3 is made up of 14 amino acids. In DNA form, the CDR3 reads TGTGCCAGCTCAACCGGGACAGGGGGCCCTGGCTACACCTTC. This sequence encodes CASSTGTGGPGYTF.

V gene TRBV9 combines with J gene TRBJ1-2; 9 bases map to TRBD1. Germline CDR1 and CDR2: SGDLS and YYNGEE. J was trimmed by 8 bases and V by 4 bases; bases with no gene match: 6. This CDR3 spans 13 amino acids. The CDR3 nucleotides read TGTGCCAGCAGCTTTGGGACAGGGAGAGGCTACACCTTC. Translation gives CASSFGTGRGYTF.

The chain employs TRBV5-1 and TRBJ1-3; TRBD1 aligns across 8 bases. Germline lookup yields CDR1 SGHRS and CDR2 YFSETQ. The CDR3 consists of 15 residues. V dropped 4 bases and J dropped 3; count of bases not matched to a gene: 6. The CDR3 nucleotides read TGCGCCAGCAGCACCGACAGGGGTGGTGGAAACACCATATATTTT. It is translated as CASSTDRGGGNTIYF.

V usage is TRBV5-4 and J usage is TRBJ2-2; 7 nucleotides align to TRBD1. V shed 4 bases, J shed 5 bases, and the junction held 8 bases outside the gene matches. Germline CDR1 SGHNT, CDR2 YYREEE (reference sequence). CDR3 size: 15 residues. The DNA for the CDR3 is TGTGCCAGCAGCCCACGACAGGGATGGACCGGGGAGCTGTTTTTT. Protein: CASSPRQGWTGELFF.

This chain links TRBV9 with TRBJ2-1; 9 nucleotides agree with TRBD1. The V gene end was trimmed by 5 bases and the J gene end by 5 bases; junction bases not matched to a gene: 8. This CDR3 region has 15 residues. Germline loops: CDR1 SGDLS, CDR2 YYNGEE. The CDR3 is CASRPGQGPHNEQFF. The CDR3 DNA is TGTGCCAGCAGACCGGGACAGGGCCCGCACAATGAGCAGTTCTTC.

V and J are TRBV18 and TRBJ1-5, with 7 bases aligning to TRBD1. Trimming removed 9 bases from V and 0 bases from J; junction bases left unmatched: 8. Germline V lookup: CDR1 KGHSH, CDR2 LQKENI. The CDR3 has 15 residues. The CDR3 reads CASRDSLNSNQPQHF. The DNA for the CDR3 is TGTGCCAGTCGGGACAGCCTGAATAGCAATCAGCCCCAGCATTTT.

The chain couples TRBV7-2 to TRBJ1-2, with 7 bases matching TRBD1. The germline gives CDR1 SGHTA, CDR2 FQGNSA. The CDR3 is made up of 14 amino acids. With 5 bases clipped from V and 3 bases from J, the junction kept 6 bases outside the gene matches. The CDR3 region has the DNA TGTGCCAGCAGCCTTTTCACAGGGGACTATGGCTACACCTTC. Amino acids: CASSLFTGDYGYTF.

The count of this clone is one. The rearrangement joins TRBV21-1 to TRBJ2-4; TRBD1, the table's D call, was not compared with the DNA. TRBV21-1 is deemed a pseudogene. The length of the CDR3 is 22 residues. The CDR3, as DNA: TGTGCCAGCAGCAAAAGTTTTAAAACCGGGACAGGGGGACCGATAGCCAAAAACATTCAGTACTTC. Translation gives CASSKSFKTGTGGPIAKNIQYF.

The chain combines TRBV27 with TRBJ2-7, with 7 positions matching TRBD1. Germline loops: CDR1 MNHEY, CDR2 SMNVEV (reference sequence). The CDR3 consists of 15 residues. The ends lost 5 bases at V and 0 bases at J; junction bases unmatched: 7. The CDR3 sequence: CASSPRDSSSYEQYF. The CDR3 DNA reads TGTGCCAGCAGTCCCCGGGACAGTAGCTCCTACGAGCAGTACTTC.

This clone has a handful of counts. V gene TRBV10-1 combines with J gene TRBJ2-1, with 8 bases that match TRBD2. This CDR3 has 15 amino acids. The V gene's germline CDR1 is WNHNN and CDR2 SYGVQD (reference sequence). With 3 bases clipped from V and 3 bases from J, the junction kept 4 bases outside the gene matches. The CDR3: CASSDPGTSYNEQFF. In DNA form, the CDR3 reads TGCGCCAGCAGTGACCCTGGGACTAGCTACAATGAGCAGTTCTTC.

The V call is TRBV4-3, the J call TRBJ1-2, with a possible D match to TRBD1 (5 bases). From germline, CDR1 is LGHNA and CDR2 YSLEER. CDR3 length: 15 residues. The V end was cut by 5 bases, the J end by 2 bases, with 15 bases between. The CDR3 DNA is TGCGCCAGCAGCTGGCGTAATACAGGCAACTATGGCTACACCTTC. Its translation is CASSWRNTGNYGYTF.

The V call is TRBV4-3, the J call TRBJ2-3; 9 nucleotides align to TRBD2. Germline V lookup: CDR1 LGHNA, CDR2 YSLEER. V trimming: 2 bases; J trimming: 0 bases; junction bases outside the gene matches: 9. This CDR3 region has 18 residues. CDR3 residues: CASSQLPTAGGSTDTQYF. In DNA form, the CDR3 reads TGCGCCAGCAGCCAACTCCCCACAGCGGGGGGCAGCACAGATACGCAGTATTTT.